Sequencing of this T cell receptor (beta chain) was carried out in a study of blood T cell repertoires in COVID-19. Whole-study context: Material from acute and convalescent COVID-19 was sourced from the United States, Italy and Spain.

In the original workflow: Reference gene primer amplification in the assay estimated nucleated cell counts. Measured with immunoSEQ multiplex PCR; TCRdb has only the in-frame clones, and not every one. That table is the source of V, J and clone size, and D and trimming were worked out from the DNA. The repertoire includes roughly 370,000 clones, approximately 87% of them detected once, and around 10% sits in the top ten. Per germline, CDR1 SGHNT and CDR2 YYREEE (reference sequence). This CDR3 has 15 amino acids. The V end lost 0 bases, the J end lost 4 bases, and 13 bases lay between the germline ends.

What was sequenced was PBMCs or T cells enriched from blood (not recorded which). The origin of this receptor is a woman aged 50 to 60 who had recovered from COVID-19. This chain joins TRBV5-4 and TRBJ1-2; no definite D call. The CDR3 nucleotides are TGTGCCAGCAGCTTGGCCGGAGACCGGGGCTATGGCTACACCTTC. The encoded protein is CASSLAGDRGYGYTF.